The 11 T cell receptor beta chains in this list originate from one sample, sequenced in a study of T cells in localized non-small cell lung cancer. Method: immunoSEQ multiplex PCR; TCRdb's copy keeps in-frame clones and lacks some. The sample includes about 59,000 clones, approximately 89% seen only once; the top ten take less than 20%. Material: peripheral blood, obtained before any cancer treatment. All receptors come from a man between 40 and 69 years old with stage I lung adenocarcinoma.

The genes are TRBV2 and TRBJ2-7, with 7 nucleotides matching TRBD2. CDR1 is SNHLY and CDR2 is FYNNEI in the germline V gene. Trimming at V came to 4 bases and at J to 2 bases, leaving 5 bases not matched to a gene. The CDR3 is 14 amino acids. CDR3: CASSGLGGTYEQYF. The CDR3 nucleotides are TGTGCCAGCAGTGGGTTGGGGGGGACCTACGAGCAGTACTTC.

Concerning this clone: Other DNA sequences of this sample code for an identical CDR3. CDR3 DNA: TGTGCCAGCCGCCGACAGGGAATCTCGTACGAGCAGTACTTC. Translation gives CASRRQGISYEQYF. The chain recombines TRBV28 with TRBJ2-7; 7 bases are shared with TRBD1. CDR3 length: 14 amino acids. Per germline, CDR1 MDHEN and CDR2 SYDVKM. Trimming took 8 bases from V and 4 from J; bases not matched to a gene: 11.

This chain links TRBV18 with TRBJ2-2, with TRBD2 identical over 8 bases. V lost 0 bases and J lost 0; bases outside the gene matches: 3. This CDR3 has 17 residues. Germline lookup yields CDR1 KGHSH and CDR2 LQKENI. In DNA, the CDR3 is TGTGCCAGCTCACCACCGAGCGGGGGAACGAACACCGGGGAGCTGTTTTTT. Its translation: CASSPPSGGTNTGELFF. Full variable domain (outside the CDR3, taken from reference TRBV18 and TRBJ2-2): NAGVMQNPRHLVRRRGQEARLRCSPMKGHSHVYWYRQLPEEGLKFMVYLQKENIIDESGMPKERFSAEFPKEGPSILRIQQVVRGDSAAYFCASSPPSGGTNTGELFFGEGSRLTVL.

This rearrangement joins TRBV7-2 to TRBJ2-1; D is undetermined. This CDR3 comprises 13 residues. CDR1 is SGHTA and CDR2 is FQGNSA in the germline V gene. Trimming stripped 5 bases from V and 6 bases from J, with 11 bases between. Written as DNA, the CDR3 is TGTGCCAGCAGCCGTGCCCCCGTCAATGAGCAGTTCTTC. It codes for CASSRAPVNEQFF.

The chain couples TRBV28 to TRBJ2-5; perhaps TRBD2 as D (6 bases). CDR3 length equals 14 residues. V was shortened by 2 bases and J by 4 bases, with 11 bases between the two germline ends. Germline-derived CDR1 and CDR2 are MDHEN and SYDVKM. Written as DNA, the CDR3 is TGTGCCAGCAGTTTAGGTCCGGGGGTAGAGACCCAGTACTTC. Its translation: CASSLGPGVETQYF.

This chain links TRBV19 with TRBJ1-3; D not certain. The CDR3 consists of 17 residues. Germline V gene sequence: CDR1 LNHDA, CDR2 SQIVND (reference sequence). V gave up 5 bases and J gave up 0 bases, with 17 bases separating them. Here the CDR3 reads CASSLMSGSRSGNTIYF. CDR3 DNA sequence: TGTGCCAGTAGTCTGATGTCCGGGTCCCGCTCTGGAAACACCATATATTTT.

This clone was picked up a small number of times. J is TRBJ1-1 and V is TRBV18; D is uncertain. Trimming cost V 1 base and J 2 bases, with 14 bases left between them. The germline gives CDR1 KGHSH, CDR2 LQKENI. The CDR3 runs to 16 residues. The DNA for the CDR3 is TGTGCCAGCTCACCACTGCAGACTATGGGAAACACTGAAGCTTTCTTT. It yields the protein CASSPLQTMGNTEAFF.

This sequence joins TRBV27 and TRBJ2-2, with 7 bases lining up with TRBD1. This CDR3 is built from 14 residues. With 7 bases clipped from V and 1 base from J, the junction kept 3 bases outside the gene matches. CDR1 MNHEY and CDR2 SMNVEV come from the germline V gene (reference sequence). CDR3 residues: CASNRGQNTGELFF. The DNA for the CDR3 is TGTGCCAGCAACAGGGGACAGAACACCGGGGAGCTGTTTTTT.

The genes are TRBV7-6 and TRBJ2-7, with D possibly TRBD2 on 6 matching bases. V lost 2 bases to trimming and J lost 5 bases, with 16 bases between them. CDR3 length: 15 residues. The germline gives CDR1 SGHVS, CDR2 FNYEAQ. As DNA, the CDR3 is TGTGCCAGCAGCTTATCGGGCGGGATCACAGACGAGCAGTACTTC. This codes for CASSLSGGITDEQYF.

In its sample, this clone was seen a few times. This chain joins TRBV7-2 and TRBJ2-2; tentatively, D is TRBD1 (5 bases). Germline V gene lookup returns CDR1 SGHTA and CDR2 FQGNSA. The germline V and J ends were trimmed by 6 bases and 4 bases, with 24 bases remaining between them. This CDR3 is 18 amino acids long. CDR3 residues: CASRPVGRTTGPTGELFF. For the CDR3, the DNA is TGTGCCAGCAGGCCCGTCGGGCGGACAACAGGACCCACCGGGGAGCTGTTTTTT.

The rearrangement links TRBV27 to TRBJ2-1, with D perhaps TRBD1 (5 bases). V lost 2 bases to trimming and J lost 6 bases, with 11 bases between them. The CDR3 consists of 14 residues. The germline V gene encodes CDR1 MNHEY and CDR2 SMNVEV (reference sequence). This CDR3 reads CASSLVGVGNEQFF. CDR3 sequence (DNA): TGTGCCAGCAGTTTAGTAGGGGTGGGCAATGAGCAGTTCTTC.